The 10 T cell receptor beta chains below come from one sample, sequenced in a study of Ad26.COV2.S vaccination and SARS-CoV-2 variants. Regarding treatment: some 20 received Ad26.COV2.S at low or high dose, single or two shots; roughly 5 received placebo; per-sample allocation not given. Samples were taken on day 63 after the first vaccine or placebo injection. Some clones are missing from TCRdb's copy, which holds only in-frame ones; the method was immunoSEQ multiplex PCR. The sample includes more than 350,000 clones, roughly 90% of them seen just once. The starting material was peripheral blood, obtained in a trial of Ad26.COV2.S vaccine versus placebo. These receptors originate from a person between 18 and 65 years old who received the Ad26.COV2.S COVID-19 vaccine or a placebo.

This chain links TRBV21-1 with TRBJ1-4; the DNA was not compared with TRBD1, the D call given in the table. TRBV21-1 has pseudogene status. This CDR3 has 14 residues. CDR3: CASSDTGTGEKLFF. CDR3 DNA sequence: TGTGCCAGCAGCGACACCGGGACAGGGGAAAAACTGTTTTTT.

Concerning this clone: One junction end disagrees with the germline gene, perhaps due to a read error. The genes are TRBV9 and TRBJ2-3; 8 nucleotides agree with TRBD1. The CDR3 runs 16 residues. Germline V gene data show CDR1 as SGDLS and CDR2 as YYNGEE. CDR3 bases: TGTGCCAGCAGCCCAGGGGGCTACTGGAGCATAGATACGCAGTATTTT. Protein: CASSPGGYWSIDTQYF.

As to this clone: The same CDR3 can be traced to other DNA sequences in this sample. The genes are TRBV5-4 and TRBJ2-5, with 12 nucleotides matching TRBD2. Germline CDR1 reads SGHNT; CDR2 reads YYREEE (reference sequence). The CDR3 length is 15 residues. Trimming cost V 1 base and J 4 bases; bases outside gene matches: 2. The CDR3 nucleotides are TGTGCCAGCAGCTTGACGGGACTAGCGGGAGAGACCCAGTACTTC. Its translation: CASSLTGLAGETQYF.

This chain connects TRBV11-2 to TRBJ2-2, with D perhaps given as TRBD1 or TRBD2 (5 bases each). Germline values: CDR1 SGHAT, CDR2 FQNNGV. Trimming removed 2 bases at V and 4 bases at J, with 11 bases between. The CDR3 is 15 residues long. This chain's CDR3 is CASSLLGDGTGELFF. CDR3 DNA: TGTGCCAGCAGCTTACTGGGGGACGGCACCGGGGAGCTGTTTTTT.

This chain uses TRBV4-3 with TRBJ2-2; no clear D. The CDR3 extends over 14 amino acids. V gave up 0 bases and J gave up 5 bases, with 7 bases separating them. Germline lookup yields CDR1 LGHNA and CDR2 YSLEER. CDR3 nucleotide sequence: TGCGCCAGCAGCCAAGACAGAGATACCGGGGAGCTGTTTTTT. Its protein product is CASSQDRDTGELFF.

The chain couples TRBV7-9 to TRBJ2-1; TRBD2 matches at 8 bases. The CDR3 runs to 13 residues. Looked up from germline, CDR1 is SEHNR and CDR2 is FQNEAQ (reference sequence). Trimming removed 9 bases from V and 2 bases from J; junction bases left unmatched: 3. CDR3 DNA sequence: TGTGCCAGTAGCGGGAAGCCCTACAATGAGCAGTTCTTC. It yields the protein CASSGKPYNEQFF.

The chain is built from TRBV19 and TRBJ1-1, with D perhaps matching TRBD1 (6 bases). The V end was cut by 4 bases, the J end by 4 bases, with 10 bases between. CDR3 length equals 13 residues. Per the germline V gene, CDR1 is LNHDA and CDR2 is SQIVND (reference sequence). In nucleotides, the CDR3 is TGTGCCAGTAGTAGGACAGTGGGCACTGAAGCTTTCTTT. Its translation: CASSRTVGTEAFF.

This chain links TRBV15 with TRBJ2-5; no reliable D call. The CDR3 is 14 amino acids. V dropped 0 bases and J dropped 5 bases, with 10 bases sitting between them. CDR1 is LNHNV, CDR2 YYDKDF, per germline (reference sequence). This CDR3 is CATSRDLLSETQYF. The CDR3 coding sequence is TGTGCCACCAGCAGAGATCTGCTGTCGGAGACCCAGTACTTC.

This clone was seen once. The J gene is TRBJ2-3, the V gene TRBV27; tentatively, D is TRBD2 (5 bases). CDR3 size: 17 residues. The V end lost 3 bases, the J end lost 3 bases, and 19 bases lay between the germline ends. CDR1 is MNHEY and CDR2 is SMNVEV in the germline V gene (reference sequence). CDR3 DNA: TGTGCCAGCAGTTTCGGGATCCGGCAGCCTGCGACAGATACGCAGTATTTT. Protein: CASSFGIRQPATDTQYF.

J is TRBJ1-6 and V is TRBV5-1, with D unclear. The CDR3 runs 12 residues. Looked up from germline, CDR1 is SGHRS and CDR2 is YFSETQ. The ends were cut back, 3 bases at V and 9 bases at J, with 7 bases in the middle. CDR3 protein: CASSSDGSPLHF. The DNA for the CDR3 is TGCGCCAGCAGCTCTGACGGTTCACCCCTCCACTTT.